The clone carrying this T cell receptor beta chain was observed a single time. Germline assignment: CDR1 SGDLS and CDR2 YYNGEE. V gave up 0 bases and J gave up 8 bases, with 14 bases separating them. The CDR3 sequence is 14 residues long. Some clones are missing from TCRdb's copy, which holds only in-frame ones; the method was immunoSEQ multiplex PCR. Seen here are approximately 180,000 clones, about 85% observed once, and the top ten hold roughly 18%. This sample is part of a study of blood T cell repertoires in COVID-19. The sequenced sample consisted of peripheral blood. This chain links TRBV9 with TRBJ1-2; D not certain. The receptor was derived from a person aged 70 to 85 with COVID-19, enrolled during active disease. The CDR3 coding sequence is TGTGCCAGCAGCGTAGCTCTCCTAACGGGGGGCTACACCTTC. Protein: CASSVALLTGGYTF.